This T cell receptor (beta chain) was observed in a study of blood T cell repertoires in COVID-19. Only in-frame clones appear in the TCRdb table, and some are missing; sequencing was by immunoSEQ multiplex PCR. The table lists roughly 46,000 clones, approximately 84% of them singletons, with approximately 8.3% in the top ten. Concerning this clone: Other nucleotide sequences in the sample specify the same CDR3.

The sample consisted of peripheral blood. This clonotype was sampled from a man in his sixties with acute or convalescent COVID-19.

The CDR3 loop reads CASSPGQGNYGYTF. The CDR3 nucleotides read TGTGCCAGTAGTCCTGGACAGGGGAACTATGGCTACACCTTC. The rearrangement uses TRBV19 and TRBJ1-2; 9 bases match TRBD1. Germline V CDR1 and CDR2: LNHDA, SQIVND (reference sequence). The trim removed 5 bases at V and 2 bases at J, leaving 3 bases unmatched. The CDR3 consists of 14 residues. Full variable domain (outside the CDR3, taken from reference TRBV19 and TRBJ1-2): DGGITQSPKYLFRKEGQNVTLSCEQNLNHDAMYWYRQDPGQGLRLIYYSQIVNDFQKGDIAEGYSVSREKKESFPLTVTSAQKNPTAFYLCASSPGQGNYGYTFGSGTRLTVV.